This record looks at one TCR beta chain sequence and its context. Seattle enrolled patients during active infection and tracked them longitudinally. In the original workflow: Amplified reference gene primers provided the basis for estimating nucleated cell counts. TCRdb keeps only in-frame clones here, not all; method: immunoSEQ multiplex PCR. V and J calls and clone size follow that table, whereas D and trimming were derived from the DNA. The profile shows around 200,000 clones, around 75% of them singletons. Germline assignment: CDR1 SGHRS and CDR2 YFSETQ. Trimming took off 6 bases at V and 3 bases at J, with 12 bases between the two ends. The CDR3 is made up of 13 amino acids. This sample is drawn from a study of blood T cell repertoires in COVID-19. Study information: Samples taken during acute and convalescent COVID-19 were collected in the United States, Italy and Spain.

The sample taken for sequencing was peripheral blood. The receptor's source is a woman aged 40 to 49 with COVID-19, enrolled during active disease. The chain employs TRBV5-1 and TRBJ1-1; D not certain. CDR3 region: CASTGVRDTEAFF. CDR3 nucleotides: TGCGCCAGCACCGGAGTGCGGGACACTGAAGCTTTCTTT.